The 6 T cell receptor beta chains listed next were all sequenced from one sample in a study of control samples from healthy donors and cancer patients. Only in-frame clones appear in the TCRdb table, and some are missing; sequencing was by immunoSEQ multiplex PCR. The top ten clones hold approximately 6.1% of a sample with over 150,000 clones, just under 95% of them seen once. The sample comprised blood. The source is a man aged 40-49 years in good health.

This chain joins TRBV9 and TRBJ1-1, with D tentatively TRBD1 (5 bases). Per the germline V gene, CDR1 is SGDLS and CDR2 is YYNGEE. The CDR3 has 13 amino acids. V lost 4 bases and J lost 11, with 18 bases in between. CDR3 bases: TGTGCCAGCAGCCCTCGCGCAACCGGGGGGGCTTTCTTT. Translation: CASSPRATGGAFF.

The genes are TRBV18 and TRBJ2-1; D unresolved. The V gene lost 1 base and the J gene lost 0 bases, with 10 bases spanning the gap. The CDR3 loop spans 16 amino acids. The germline V gene encodes CDR1 KGHSH and CDR2 LQKENI. CDR3 sequence reads: CASSPLGHNSYNEQFF. In DNA, the CDR3 is TGTGCCAGCTCACCACTAGGGCACAACTCCTACAATGAGCAGTTCTTC.

The chain recombines TRBV19 with TRBJ1-5; D is uncertain. The CDR3 length is 14 residues. Germline CDR1 and CDR2: LNHDA and SQIVND (reference sequence). Trimming took off 5 bases at V and 4 bases at J, with 12 bases between the two ends. The CDR3 is CASSWTGGNQPQHF. The CDR3 nucleotides read TGTGCCAGTAGTTGGACGGGAGGGAATCAGCCCCAGCATTTT.

The chain combines TRBV10-3 with TRBJ1-5, with D possibly TRBD1 on 5 matching bases. Trimming removed 1 base at V and 8 bases at J, with 6 bases between. The CDR3 runs 12 residues. Per germline, CDR1 ENHRY and CDR2 SYGVKD. The CDR3 DNA follows: TGTGCCATCAGTGAGTGGGGGGAGCCCCAGCATTTT. As protein: CAISEWGEPQHF.

This clone has only one observation. V is TRBV28 and J is TRBJ1-1; D ambiguous. V gave up 2 bases and J gave up 8 bases, with 9 bases separating them. The CDR3 length is 12 residues. Germline CDR1 MDHEN, CDR2 SYDVKM. CDR3 residues: CASSLGLEEAFF. The CDR3 DNA reads TGTGCCAGCAGTTTAGGGTTGGAGGAAGCTTTCTTT.

This chain joins TRBV6-5 and TRBJ1-3, with 7 bases aligning to TRBD1. CDR3 length equals 13 residues. J was trimmed by 4 bases and V by 7 bases; bases with no gene match: 4. The germline gives CDR1 MNHEY, CDR2 SVGAGI. Here the CDR3 reads CASNDRVGNTIYF. DNA for the CDR3: TGTGCCAGCAACGACAGGGTGGGAAACACCATATATTTT.